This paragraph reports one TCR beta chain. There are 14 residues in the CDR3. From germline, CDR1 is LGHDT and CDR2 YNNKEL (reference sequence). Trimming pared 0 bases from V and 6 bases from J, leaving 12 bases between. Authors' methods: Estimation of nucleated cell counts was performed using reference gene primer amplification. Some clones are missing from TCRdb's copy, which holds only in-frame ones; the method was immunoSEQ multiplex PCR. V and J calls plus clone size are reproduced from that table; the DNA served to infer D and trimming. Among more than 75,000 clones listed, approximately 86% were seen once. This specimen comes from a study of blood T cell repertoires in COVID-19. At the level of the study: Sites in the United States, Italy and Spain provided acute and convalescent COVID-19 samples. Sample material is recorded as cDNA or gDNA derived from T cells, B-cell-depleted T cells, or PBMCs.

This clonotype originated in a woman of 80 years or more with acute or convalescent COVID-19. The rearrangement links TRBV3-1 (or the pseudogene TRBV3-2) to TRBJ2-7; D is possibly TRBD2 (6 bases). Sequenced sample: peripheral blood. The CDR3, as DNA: TGTGCCAGCAGCCAAGACGGGTGGGGAGGCGAGCAGTACTTC. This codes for CASSQDGWGGEQYF.